This entry is about one TCR beta chain. The antigen is unknown. This record comes from a study of cytomegalovirus exposure and HLA in healthy donors. General study results and limits: DRB1 showed the most TCR associations and HLA-C the fewest in a later analysis, as rates varied by HLA locus. The investigators catalogued 150 to 200 TCR beta chains as cytomegalovirus-associated.

Primers included in the PCR were 60 Vbeta and 13 Jbeta primers. Libraries were prepared by immunoSEQ multiplex PCR; TCRdb keeps only in-frame clonotypes and omits some of them. The table records some 110,000 clones, approximately 69% of them present only once. CDR1 is GTSNPN, CDR2 SVGIG, per germline (reference sequence). The CDR3 spans 15 residues. Trimming took off 7 bases at V and 8 bases at J, with 26 bases between the two ends. The source is a woman aged 50 to 65 in good health and CMV-seropositive. The V gene is TRBV30, the J gene TRBJ1-2; no definite D call. The specimen sequenced was PBMCs. CDR3 sequence: CASPGRREVGSGYTF. The CDR3 DNA follows: TGTGCCTCCCCGGGTCGGCGGGAGGTAGGTTCGGGCTACACCTTC.